The clone carrying this T cell receptor (beta chain) was counted only a few times. This sample was included in a study of blood T cell repertoires in COVID-19. V lost 4 bases, J lost 0 bases, and 20 bases lay in between. The CDR3 runs to 18 residues. CDR1 and CDR2 (germline): SGHTA, FQGNSA. Source study methods: It was from reference gene primer amplification that nucleated cell counts were estimated. Data came from immunoSEQ multiplex PCR; TCRdb stores just in-frame clones and leaves some out. From that table come the V and J calls and clone size; the DNA was used to work out D and trimming. The sample holds hundreds of thousands of clones, around 88% seen once.

Specimen: peripheral blood. The chain has TRBV7-2 and TRBJ2-3, with D perhaps matching TRBD1 (5 bases). The TCR originated in a woman aged 55-69 years with COVID-19, enrolled during active disease. The CDR3 nucleotides are TGTGCCAGCAGCTGGGGCTTAGGTGCTCCCACTAGCACAGATACGCAGTATTTT. Its protein is CASSWGLGAPTSTDTQYF.